This note documents a single T cell receptor (beta chain) sequence. Antigen: not known. Germline CDR1 reads MNHEY; CDR2 reads SVGAGI. The trim removed 6 bases at V and 1 base at J, leaving 1 base unmatched. This CDR3 has 13 amino acids. This entry is derived from a study of lymphopenia after photon versus proton radiotherapy. Regarding the study as a whole: After lymphocyte nadir, photon-treated repertoires showed oligoclonal expansion, especially CD8+ Temra. Better survival with proton therapy was suggested as possible, not demonstrated. In patients who died, overall survival fell as post-nadir TCR diversity dropped more. Under photons, naive T cells and diversity fell while effector/memory populations rose.

Libraries were prepared by immunoSEQ multiplex PCR; TCRdb keeps only in-frame clonotypes and omits some of them. The sample yields about 42,000 clones, approximately 82% seen once. The clonotype originates from a woman in her 70s with pancreatic cancer. This sample comprised peripheral blood, obtained from a patient treated with proton-based radiotherapy. V gene TRBV6-5 combines with J gene TRBJ2-3; 7 bases map to TRBD1. The CDR3 sequence: CASRGTGTDTQYF. Here the CDR3 DNA reads TGTGCCAGCAGAGGGACAGGCACAGATACGCAGTATTTT.